This entry features one TCR beta chain sequence. In TCRdb, the reads were re-called with MiXCR into one record per CDR3 protein. Among fewer than 250,000 distinct CDR3 sequences, roughly 20% were seen once, and the ten largest hold around a sixth. The V gene's germline CDR1 is MDHEN and CDR2 SYDVKM. This CDR3 spans 11 amino acids. The germline V and J ends were trimmed by 3 bases and 9 bases, with 5 bases remaining between them. The data derive from a study of T cell repertoires in cytomegalovirus infection. Study-wide background: Evidence of both CMV infection and a matching HLA type came from public TCR beta signatures.

The sequencing input was CD8+ T cells from PBMCs. The genes are TRBV28 and TRBJ2-2; no clear D gene. The sequence derives from a human donor in good health (CMV status not recorded). Some clones in this sample may be carry-over from other donors' samples. The CDR3 loop is CASSFKRELFF. The CDR3 nucleotides are TGTGCCAGCAGTTTCAAGAGGGAGCTGTTTTTT.